The present TCR beta chain was sequenced within a study of T cell responses to AZD1222 COVID-19 vaccine. Clones were read by immunoSEQ multiplex PCR, and TCRdb kept only the in-frame ones, dropping some. The profile covers 140,000 to 150,000 clones, with around nine tenths appearing a single time and under 2% taken by the ten largest. This clone was seen a few times. Its matching antigen is unknown. Whole-study results and caveats: Females made up more of the donors, who were largely white British, and clonal diversity may have come out too low.

The TCR sequence derives from an adult who received the AZD1222 COVID-19 vaccine. The source material was peripheral blood, sampled 28 days after the second AZD1222 dose.

CDR3 sequence: CASSFGQNNSPLHF. The CDR3 coding sequence is TGTGCCAGCAGCTTCGGGCAGAATAATTCACCCCTCCACTTT. The genes are TRBV7-9 and TRBJ1-6, with D unclear. Germline-derived CDR1 and CDR2 are SEHNR and FQNEAQ (reference sequence). Trimming removed 3 bases at V and 5 bases at J, with 8 bases between. This CDR3 is 14 amino acids long.